Below, 10 T cell receptor beta chains from the same sample are listed, as sequenced in a study of blood T cell repertoires in COVID-19. Sequencing was performed with immunoSEQ multiplex PCR; in TCRdb, only in-frame clones are kept and a portion is missing. The sample yields a few hundred thousand clones, 80% to 90% seen once. The specimen sequenced was PBMCs or T cells enriched from blood (not recorded which). The origin of the receptors is a man younger than 35 with acute COVID-19.

This clone has just one count. The CDR3 here is CASSTNQETQYF. The CDR3 region has the DNA TGCGCCAGCAGCACAAACCAAGAGACCCAGTACTTC. The chain carries TRBV5-1 and TRBJ2-5; D ambiguous. V shed 4 bases and J shed 0 bases, with 4 bases lying between them. Germline CDR1 is SGHRS and CDR2 is YFSETQ. The CDR3 has 12 residues.

The chain combines TRBV30 with TRBJ2-3; TRBD2 matches at 12 bases. V lost 3 bases to trimming and J lost 2 bases; unmatched junction nucleotides: 12. Germline CDR1 and CDR2: GTSNPN and SVGIG (reference sequence). The CDR3 is 18 amino acids. CDR3 in amino acids: CAWSTSGRFHTLTDTQYF. The DNA for the CDR3 is TGTGCCTGGAGCACTAGCGGGAGGTTCCATACGCTCACAGATACGCAGTATTTT. The whole variable domain, filled in from reference TRBV30 and TRBJ2-3, reads SQTIHQWPATLVQPVGSPLSLECTVEGTSNPNLYWYRQAAGRGLQLLFYSVGIGQISSEVPQNLSASRPQDRQFILSSKKLLLSDSGFYLCAWSTSGRFHTLTDTQYFGPGTRLTVL.

The chain is built from TRBV10-3 and TRBJ2-5; 9 bases agree with TRBD2. Germline V gene sequence: CDR1 ENHRY, CDR2 SYGVKD. The CDR3 totals 14 residues. Trimming at V came to 5 bases and at J to 3 bases, leaving 4 bases not matched to a gene. The CDR3 loop reads CAISSASGEETQYF. The CDR3 DNA is TGTGCCATCAGTTCGGCTAGCGGGGAAGAGACCCAGTACTTC.

This sequence joins TRBV11-2 and TRBJ2-7, with 7 bases that match TRBD1. With 5 bases clipped from V and 3 bases from J, the junction kept 10 bases outside the gene matches. Germline V gene sequence: CDR1 SGHAT, CDR2 FQNNGV. The length of the CDR3 is 15 residues. The CDR3 sequence is CASSQKPGQSYEQYF. The CDR3 DNA reads TGTGCCAGCAGCCAGAAACCGGGACAGAGCTACGAGCAGTACTTC.

The V call is TRBV11-2, the J call TRBJ1-1; D remains ambiguous. This CDR3 spans 14 amino acids. The germline V gene encodes CDR1 SGHAT and CDR2 FQNNGV. Trimming left V 1 base short and J 4 bases short, with 10 bases between. CDR3 DNA sequence: TGTGCCAGCAGCTTAGGGCTTCGCGGCACTGAAGCTTTCTTT. Its translation: CASSLGLRGTEAFF.

The rearrangement uses TRBV5-8 and TRBJ2-7; D is possibly TRBD1 (5 bases). The length of the CDR3 is 14 residues. V lost 2 bases and J lost 7, with 16 bases in between. Germline lookup yields CDR1 SGHTS and CDR2 YDEGEE. CDR3 loop: CASSFGQGSEEQYF. CDR3 DNA: TGTGCCAGCAGCTTTGGGCAGGGTTCGGAGGAGCAGTACTTC.

The chain employs TRBV29-1 and TRBJ2-1, with 7 nucleotides matching TRBD2. The CDR3 contains 13 residues. The V gene end was trimmed by 2 bases and the J gene end by 6 bases; junction bases not matched to a gene: 4. Germline V lookup: CDR1 SQVTM, CDR2 ANQGSEA. The CDR3 DNA is TGCAGCGTTGAACTATCTAGCGGCAATGAGCAGTTCTTC. Translation gives CSVELSSGNEQFF.

DNA for the CDR3: TGTGCCAGCAGCCCCTCCGCCCGCCGACAGGGGAAGTACGAGCAGTACTTC. Protein product: CASSPSARRQGKYEQYF. The chain joins TRBV3-1 (or the pseudogene TRBV3-2) to TRBJ2-7; 8 nucleotides match TRBD1. Germline V lookup: CDR1 LGHDT, CDR2 YNNKEL (reference sequence). The V segment lost 4 bases and the J segment 4 bases; nucleotides outside the gene matches: 15. This CDR3 region has 17 residues.

The chain has TRBV28 and TRBJ2-1; the match to TRBD1 covers 7 bases. CDR3 length equals 14 residues. The V gene end was trimmed by 2 bases and the J gene end by 8 bases; junction bases not matched to a gene: 6. Germline lookup yields CDR1 MDHEN and CDR2 SYDVKM. The CDR3 spells CASSLPTGIDEQFF. CDR3 sequence (DNA): TGTGCCAGCAGTTTACCGACAGGGATCGATGAGCAGTTCTTC.

A single count supports this clone. The V and J genes are TRBV4-1 and TRBJ1-4; D is undetermined. Trimming removed 0 bases at V and 10 bases at J, with 3 bases between. The CDR3 covers 11 residues. Germline V gene lookup returns CDR1 MGHRA and CDR2 YSYEKL. CDR3 sequence (DNA): TGCGCCAGCAGCCAAGACGGAAAACTGTTTTTT. It is translated as CASSQDGKLFF.